This TCR beta chain is drawn from a study of T cell repertoires in cytomegalovirus infection. Study context: CMV infection together with matching HLA type was indicated by public TCR beta signatures.

MiXCR, applied by TCRdb to the reads, yields one record per CDR3 protein. The sample comprises about 230,000 distinct CDR3 sequences, roughly 20% of which are singletons, and roughly 20% rests with the top ten. This CDR3 region has 13 residues. The germline V and J ends were trimmed by 10 bases and 7 bases, with 17 bases remaining between them. The V gene's germline CDR1 is SGHVS and CDR2 FQNEAQ. The receptor comes from a human donor in good health (CMV status not recorded). Some clones in this sample may be carry-over from other donors' samples. The sequenced sample was CD8+ T cells from PBMCs. V gene TRBV7-8 combines with J gene TRBJ2-1; D is unresolved. The CDR3 nucleotides read TGTGCCACCTTCCTGACGAAGAGGAATGAGCAGTTCTTC. This codes for CATFLTKRNEQFF. The full variable domain, with the rest looked up from reference TRBV7-8 and TRBJ2-1, is GAGVSQSPRYKVAKRGQDVALRCDPISGHVSLFWYQQALGQGPEFLTYFQNEAQLDKSGLPSDRFFAERPEGSVSTLKIQRTQQEDSAVYLCATFLTKRNEQFFGPGTRLTVL.